Listed here are 24 T cell receptor beta chains from one sample, sequenced in a study of preoperative IRX-2 immunotherapy in early breast cancer. Libraries were prepared by immunoSEQ multiplex PCR; TCRdb keeps only in-frame clonotypes and omits some of them. This sample has 55,000 to 70,000 clones; 94% occur once, and the top ten carry about 1.8%. Indicated treatment: preoperative locoregional IRX-2 cytokine immunotherapy. Collection of the sample occurred from a patient treated with IRX-2 immunotherapy. The receptors shown here come from a human donor with breast cancer.

CDR3 protein: CASRRGWGGTDTQYF. Here the CDR3 DNA reads TGTGCCAGCAGAAGGGGGTGGGGTGGTACAGATACGCAGTATTTT. V usage is TRBV7-9 and J usage is TRBJ2-3, with D possibly being TRBD1 (6 bases). Germline CDR1 is SEHNR and CDR2 is FQNEAQ (reference sequence). The CDR3 loop spans 15 amino acids. V was pared by 6 bases and J by 3 bases, with 16 bases between. Combining the CDR3 with reference TRBV7-9 and TRBJ2-3 gives the whole variable domain DTGVSQNPRHKITKRGQNVTFRCDPISEHNRLYWYRQTLGQGPEFLTYFQNEAQLEKSRLLSDRFSAERPKGSFSTLEIQRTEQGDSAMYLCASRRGWGGTDTQYFGPGTRLTVL.

The gene calls are TRBV7-2 and TRBJ2-7; TRBD1 agrees at 10 bases. This CDR3 comprises 15 residues. Losses at the gene ends were 2 bases for V and 4 bases for J; bases not matched to a gene: 5. In germline, CDR1 is SGHTA, CDR2 FQGNSA. The CDR3 is CASSLIGQGGYEQYF. The CDR3 nucleotides are TGTGCCAGCAGCTTAATTGGACAGGGGGGGTACGAGCAGTACTTC. Drawing the rest from reference TRBV7-2 and TRBJ2-7, the complete variable domain is GAGVSQSPSNKVTEKGKDVELRCDPISGHTALYWYRQSLGQGLEFLIYFQGNSAPDKSGLPSDRFSAERTGGSVSTLTIQRTQQEDSAVYLCASSLIGQGGYEQYFGPGTRLTVT.

A few counts support this clone. The genes are TRBV2 and TRBJ1-3, with a tentative D call TRBD1 (6 bases). The CDR3 totals 14 residues. Germline lookup yields CDR1 SNHLY and CDR2 FYNNEI. Trimming pared 3 bases from V and 0 bases from J, leaving 6 bases between. The CDR3 region is CASSEGHSGNTIYF. The CDR3 nucleotides read TGTGCCAGCAGTGAGGGACACTCTGGAAACACCATATATTTT.

DNA for the CDR3: TGTGCCAGCAGCTTGTCCGGGACAGGGTCCTACGAGCAGTACTTC. Amino acids: CASSLSGTGSYEQYF. The gene calls are TRBV7-8 and TRBJ2-7, with 9 bases fitting TRBD1. The length of the CDR3 is 15 residues. Looked up from germline, CDR1 is SGHVS and CDR2 is FQNEAQ. V gave up 3 bases and J gave up 1 base; unmatched junction bases: 4.

This clone was seen just once. The V gene is TRBV7-2, the J gene TRBJ2-2; D is unresolved. V was pared by 5 bases and J by 6 bases, with 10 bases between. The CDR3 covers 13 residues. The germline CDR1 and CDR2 sequences are SGHTA and FQGNSA. CDR3 region: CASSRDPAGELFF. The CDR3 nucleotides read TGTGCCAGCAGCAGAGATCCGGCCGGGGAGCTGTTTTTT.

This chain connects TRBV9 to TRBJ2-1; 7 bases align to TRBD1. The germline gives CDR1 SGDLS, CDR2 YYNGEE. V shed 3 bases, J shed 4 bases, and the junction held 10 bases outside the gene matches. The CDR3 totals 16 residues. The CDR3 bases are TGTGCCAGCAGCGAGGGACCCGGGACAGCTTACAATGAGCAGTTCTTC. Amino acids: CASSEGPGTAYNEQFF.

The chain carries TRBV20-1 and TRBJ2-5, with D hard to call. Germline CDR1 and CDR2: DFQATT and SNEGSKA (reference sequence). The CDR3 sequence is 11 residues long. Trimming took off 0 bases at V and 8 bases at J, with 7 bases between the two ends. The CDR3 coding sequence is TGCAGTGCTAGAGAGGCCTTTACCCAGTACTTC. It specifies CSAREAFTQYF.

The chain links TRBV4-1 to TRBJ2-5, with D maybe TRBD2 (6 bases). Trimming shortened V by 2 bases and J by 0 bases, and 22 bases separated the two germline ends. This CDR3 is built from 19 residues. Germline V lookup: CDR1 MGHRA, CDR2 YSYEKL. The CDR3: CASSQTFFPLATYQETQYF. As DNA, the CDR3 is TGCGCCAGCAGCCAAACATTTTTCCCTCTAGCGACTTACCAAGAGACCCAGTACTTC.

J is TRBJ1-1 and V is TRBV2; TRBD1 agrees at 9 bases. The CDR3 consists of 13 residues. V lost 7 bases, J lost 8 bases, and 8 bases stayed unmatched. Germline CDR1 is SNHLY and CDR2 is FYNNEI. The CDR3 sequence: CASTIDTGGEAFF. The CDR3 DNA follows: TGTGCCAGCACGATAGATACAGGGGGCGAAGCTTTCTTT.

The J gene is TRBJ2-7, the V gene TRBV28; possible D gene TRBD1, 5 bases. CDR3 length equals 14 residues. Germline CDR1 is MDHEN and CDR2 is SYDVKM. Between the trimmed V and J ends, which lost 8 bases and 2 bases, there was a span of 16 bases. The CDR3 DNA sequence: TGTGCCAGCGGGATTCCAGGGTTTACCTACGAGCAGTACTTC. Protein product: CASGIPGFTYEQYF. Looking up the rest from reference TRBV28 and TRBJ2-7 gives the full variable domain: DVKVTQSSRYLVKRTGEKVFLECVQDMDHENMFWYRQDPGLGLRLIYFSYDVKMKEKGDIPEGYSVSREKKERFSLILESASTNQTSMYLCASGIPGFTYEQYFGPGTRLTVT.

The chain uses TRBV9 and TRBJ2-7; the match to TRBD2 covers 7 bases. The CDR3 sequence is 14 residues long. The J segment lost 5 bases and the V segment lost 4 bases, leaving 9 bases of the junction unmatched. Germline CDR1 SGDLS, CDR2 YYNGEE. This CDR3 is CASSMTSYAHEQYF. The CDR3 DNA follows: TGTGCCAGCAGCATGACTAGCTACGCCCACGAGCAGTACTTC.

The chain couples TRBV30 to TRBJ2-3, with a possible D match to TRBD1 (5 bases). Germline CDR1 is GTSNPN and CDR2 is SVGIG (reference sequence). V lost 1 base and J 1 base, leaving 9 bases between the germline ends. The CDR3 length is 14 residues. The CDR3 here is CAWSGGSRTDTQYF. CDR3 DNA: TGTGCCTGGAGTGGGGGCTCGCGCACAGATACGCAGTATTTT.

The chain is built from TRBV20-1 and TRBJ2-4; D call uncertain. The CDR3 has 11 amino acids. The V gene lost 3 bases and the J gene lost 4 bases, with 4 bases spanning the gap. Germline V lookup: CDR1 DFQATT, CDR2 SNEGSKA (reference sequence). This CDR3 is CSASRKNIQYF. The CDR3 DNA is TGCAGTGCTAGTAGAAAAAACATTCAGTACTTC.

This clone is a singleton in its sample. This chain links TRBV7-2 with TRBJ2-5, with D uncertain. Germline V lookup: CDR1 SGHTA, CDR2 FQGNSA. This CDR3 has 16 amino acids. The V end lost 2 bases, the J end lost 5 bases, and 18 bases lay between the germline ends. This CDR3 reads CASSLRNGGPGETQYF. The CDR3 coding sequence is TGTGCCAGCAGCTTAAGAAACGGCGGACCTGGGGAGACCCAGTACTTC.

CDR3 in amino acids: CASSIRHSWGNQPQHF. In DNA, the CDR3 is TGTGCCAGTAGTATAAGGCACAGTTGGGGTAATCAGCCCCAGCATTTT. V usage is TRBV19 and J usage is TRBJ1-5; D gene ambiguous. The CDR3 contains 16 residues. Germline-derived CDR1 and CDR2 are LNHDA and SQIVND (reference sequence). The ends were cut back, 2 bases at V and 4 bases at J, with 15 bases in the middle.

The chain has TRBV30 and TRBJ2-7; D remains unclear. The V gene's germline CDR1 is GTSNPN and CDR2 SVGIG (reference sequence). The CDR3 has 13 amino acids. Deletions cut 0 bases from V and 3 bases from J, with 9 bases between. Here the CDR3 reads CAWSVDSDYEQYF. The CDR3 nucleotides read TGTGCCTGGAGTGTAGACTCAGACTACGAGCAGTACTTC.

This chain links TRBV4-2 with TRBJ2-3, with D perhaps TRBD1 or TRBD2 (5 bases each). With 2 bases removed from V and 3 bases from J, the gap between germline ends came to 21 bases. The CDR3 is made up of 18 amino acids. Germline V gene lookup returns CDR1 LGHNA and CDR2 YNFKEQ. DNA of the CDR3: TGTGCCAGCAGCCAAAGGACGAGGCTAGCTGGGGGTACAGATACGCAGTATTTT. Translating it yields CASSQRTRLAGGTDTQYF.

This rearrangement joins TRBV5-8 to TRBJ1-2; D ambiguous. In germline, CDR1 is SGHTS, CDR2 YDEGEE. The CDR3 extends over 12 amino acids. The V end lost 0 bases, the J end lost 5 bases, and 5 bases lay between the germline ends. The CDR3 here is CASSLEGYGYTF. CDR3 in DNA: TGTGCCAGCAGCTTGGAAGGTTATGGCTACACCTTC.

CDR3 bases: TGTGCCAGCAGCTCTTGGGACGTCTACGAGCAGTACTTC. As protein: CASSSWDVYEQYF. This chain links TRBV7-8 with TRBJ2-7; D might be TRBD1 or TRBD2, each matching 5 bases. CDR1 is SGHVS, CDR2 FQNEAQ, per germline. Trimming took off 4 bases at V and 3 bases at J, with 10 bases between the two ends. The CDR3 extends over 13 amino acids.

The rearrangement uses TRBV23-1 and TRBJ2-7, with D perhaps being TRBD1 or TRBD2 (7 bases each). TRBV23-1 is marked as an open reading frame, function uncertain. This CDR3 comprises 14 residues. Trimming cost V 7 bases and J 5 bases, with 18 bases left between them. As DNA, the CDR3 is TGCGCCAGCATTCTTTGGGGGGGGACAGACGAGCAGTACTTC. Residues: CASILWGGTDEQYF.

The chain links TRBV19 to TRBJ2-2, with D possibly TRBD1 on 6 matching bases. Germline CDR1 is LNHDA and CDR2 is SQIVND (reference sequence). CDR3 length: 14 amino acids. The V end lost 2 bases, the J end lost 7 bases, and 11 bases lay between the germline ends. In DNA, the CDR3 is TGTGCCAGTAGTATATCACAGGGCGACGGGGAGCTGTTTTTT. Translating gives CASSISQGDGELFF.

The V and J genes are TRBV27 and TRBJ1-2, with 10 bases aligning to TRBD1. This CDR3 is built from 15 residues. The V gene end was trimmed by 9 bases and the J gene end by 8 bases; junction bases not matched to a gene: 15. Germline V gene lookup returns CDR1 MNHEY and CDR2 SMNVEV (reference sequence). CDR3 coding DNA: TGTGCCAGTAATTTGGGGACAGGGGCGGGTATGGGCTACACCTTC. Amino acid sequence: CASNLGTGAGMGYTF.

The V and J genes are TRBV28 and TRBJ2-7; D is unresolved. Trimming pared 3 bases from V and 2 bases from J, leaving 2 bases between. This CDR3 has 11 residues. CDR1 is MDHEN and CDR2 is SYDVKM in the germline V gene. The CDR3 coding sequence is TGTGCCAGCAGTTTCACCTACGAGCAGTACTTC. This translates into CASSFTYEQYF.

This clone has just one count. An end of the junction does not agree with germline; a read error may underlie this. V gene TRBV4-1 combines with J gene TRBJ2-1; 8 nucleotides match TRBD2. This CDR3 contains 15 residues. From germline, CDR1 is MGHRA and CDR2 YSYEKL. Here the CDR3 reads CASSKERGNSVEQFF. The DNA for the CDR3 is TGCGCCAGCAGCAAAGAGCGGGGGAACAGCGTCGAGCAGTTCTTC.